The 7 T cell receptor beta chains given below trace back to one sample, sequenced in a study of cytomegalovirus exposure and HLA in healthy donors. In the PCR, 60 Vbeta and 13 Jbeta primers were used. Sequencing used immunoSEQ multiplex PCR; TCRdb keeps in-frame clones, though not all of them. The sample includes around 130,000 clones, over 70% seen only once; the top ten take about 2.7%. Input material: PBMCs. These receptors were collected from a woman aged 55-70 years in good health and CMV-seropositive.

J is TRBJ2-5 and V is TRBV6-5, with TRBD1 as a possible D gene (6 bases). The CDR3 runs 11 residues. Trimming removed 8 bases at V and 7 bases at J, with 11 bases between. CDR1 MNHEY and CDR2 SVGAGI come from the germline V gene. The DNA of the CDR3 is TGTGCCAGCGGCCAAGGGGGGACCCAGTACTTC. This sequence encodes CASGQGGTQYF.

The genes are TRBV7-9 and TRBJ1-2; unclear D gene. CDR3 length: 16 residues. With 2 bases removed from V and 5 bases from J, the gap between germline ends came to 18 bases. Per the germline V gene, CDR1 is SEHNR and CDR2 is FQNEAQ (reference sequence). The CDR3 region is CASSLSFSITYYGYTF. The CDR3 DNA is TGTGCCAGCAGCTTATCGTTTTCTATCACCTATTATGGCTACACCTTC.

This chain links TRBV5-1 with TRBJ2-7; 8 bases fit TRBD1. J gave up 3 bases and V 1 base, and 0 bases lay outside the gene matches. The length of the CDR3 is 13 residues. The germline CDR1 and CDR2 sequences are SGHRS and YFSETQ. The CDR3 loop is CASSLTGGYEQYF. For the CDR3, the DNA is TGCGCCAGCAGCTTGACAGGGGGCTACGAGCAGTACTTC.

As DNA, the CDR3 is TGTGCCAGCAGCAATCCCGCCGGAGTCCCACTCCACTTT. It codes for CASSNPAGVPLHF. The chain employs TRBV5-6 and TRBJ1-6; D unclear. V was shortened by 4 bases and J by 16 bases, with 18 bases between the two germline ends. The CDR3 length is 13 residues. Germline-derived CDR1 and CDR2 are SGHDT and YYEEEE. The full variable domain, in which reference TRBV5-6 and TRBJ1-6 provide the parts outside the CDR3, is DAGVTQSPTHLIKTRGQQVTLRCSPKSGHDTVSWYQQALGQGPQFIFQYYEEEERQRGNFPDRFSGHQFPNYSSELNVNALLLGDSALYLCASSNPAGVPLHFGNGTRLTVT.

The CDR3 sequence: CASRYVRGSTDTQYF. CDR3 coding DNA: TGTGCCAGCAGATACGTGAGGGGGAGCACAGATACGCAGTATTTT. This chain uses TRBV6-6 with TRBJ2-3; D possibly corresponds to TRBD1 (6 bases). V dropped 6 bases and J dropped 0 bases, with 13 bases sitting between them. Germline CDR1 reads MNHNY; CDR2 reads SVGAGI (reference sequence). CDR3 length: 15 amino acids.

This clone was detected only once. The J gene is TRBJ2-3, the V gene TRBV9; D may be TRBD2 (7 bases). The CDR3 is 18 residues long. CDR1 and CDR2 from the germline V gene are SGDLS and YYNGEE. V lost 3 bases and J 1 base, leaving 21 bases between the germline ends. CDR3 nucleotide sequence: TGTGCCAGCAGCGCATCACCGACGGGGGGCAAGGGCACAGATACGCAGTATTTT. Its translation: CASSASPTGGKGTDTQYF.

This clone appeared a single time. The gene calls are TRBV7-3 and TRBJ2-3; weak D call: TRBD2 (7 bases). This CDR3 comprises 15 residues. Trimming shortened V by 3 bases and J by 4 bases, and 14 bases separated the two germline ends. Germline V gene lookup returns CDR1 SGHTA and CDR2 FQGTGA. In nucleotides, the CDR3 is TGTGCCAGCAGCTTTCTCGCGGGGGCCCCAGATACGCAGTATTTT. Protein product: CASSFLAGAPDTQYF. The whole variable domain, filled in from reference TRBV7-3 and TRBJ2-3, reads GAGVSQTPSNKVTEKGKYVELRCDPISGHTALYWYRQSLGQGPEFLIYFQGTGAADDSGLPNDRFFAVRPEGSVSTLKIQRTERGDSAVYLCASSFLAGAPDTQYFGPGTRLTVL.